The 24 T cell receptor beta chains reported below all come from one sample, sequenced in a study of breast tumors, draining lymph nodes, adjacent tissues. Axillary draining lymph nodes of breast cancer patients supplied the node samples. A single record per CDR3 protein comes from TCRdb applying MiXCR to the multiplex PCR reads. The sample holds some 150,000 distinct CDR3 sequences, about 20% seen once. Input material: axillary lymph node tissue. Receptors originate from a female donor with breast cancer. Some clones in this sample may be carry-over from other donors' samples.

This clonotype was counted ten times or more. One end of the junction fails to match germline, which may point to a read error. The chain uses TRBV12-3 or TRBV12-4 and TRBJ2-3; D not certain. CDR3 length: 12 residues. The CDR3 loop is CASSLGTDTQYF. The CDR3 bases are TGTGCCAGCAGCTTAGGCACAGATACGCAGTATTTT.

This clonotype occurred many times. The CDR3 spells CSARDEVVWGMSTDTQYF. The CDR3 DNA is TGCAGTGCTAGAGATGAGGTGGTTTGGGGAATGAGCACAGATACGCAGTATTTT. The V call is TRBV20-1, the J call TRBJ2-3; D remains ambiguous. CDR1 and CDR2 from the germline V gene are DFQATT and SNEGSKA (reference sequence). The CDR3 is 18 residues long. Trimming took 0 bases from V and 0 from J, leaving 19 bases between them.

This chain joins TRBV30 and TRBJ1-5; D is possibly TRBD1 (5 bases). Trimming pared 2 bases from V and 3 bases from J, leaving 11 bases between. This CDR3 has 14 residues. CDR1 is GTSNPN and CDR2 is SVGIG in the germline V gene (reference sequence). CDR3 region: CAWSTKTDNQPQHF. DNA for the CDR3: TGTGCCTGGAGTACGAAGACAGACAATCAGCCCCAGCATTTT.

This clonotype appeared many times. This rearrangement joins TRBV20-1 to TRBJ2-3; 11 nucleotides agree with TRBD1. Unmatched junction bases numbered 2, after V lost 2 bases and J lost 4 bases. CDR1 DFQATT and CDR2 SNEGSKA come from the germline V gene (reference sequence). CDR3 length: 14 amino acids. CDR3 sequence: CSARRTGGADTQYF. In DNA form, the CDR3 reads TGCAGTGCTAGAAGGACAGGGGGCGCAGATACGCAGTATTTT.

At least ten counts were recorded for this clonotype. This chain uses TRBV20-1 with TRBJ1-6, with D tentatively TRBD1 (6 bases). Germline assignment: CDR1 DFQATT and CDR2 SNEGSKA (reference sequence). This CDR3 comprises 16 residues. The ends were cut back, 0 bases at V and 7 bases at J, with 16 bases in the middle. The CDR3 sequence is CSARDRGREGNSPLHF. Written as DNA, the CDR3 is TGCAGTGCTAGAGACCGGGGGCGTGAGGGGAATTCACCCCTCCACTTT.

The CDR3 region is CASSPVGSSGANVLTF. As DNA, the CDR3 is TGTGCCAGCTCACCAGTCGGTAGCTCTGGGGCCAACGTCCTGACTTTC. The chain employs TRBV18 and TRBJ2-6; D call uncertain. Germline V CDR1 and CDR2: KGHSH, LQKENI. CDR3 length: 16 amino acids. Trimming shortened V by 2 bases and J by 0 bases, and 8 bases separated the two germline ends.

The chain recombines TRBV9 with TRBJ2-5; 7 bases are a match to TRBD2. This CDR3 has 16 residues. Germline V gene lookup returns CDR1 SGDLS and CDR2 YYNGEE. V lost 0 bases and J lost 1; bases outside the gene matches: 6. The CDR3 coding sequence is TGTGCCAGCAGCGTAGGGCTAGCGGCAATCCAAGAGACCCAGTACTTC. Translation: CASSVGLAAIQETQYF.

Remarks on this clonotype: This may come from a read error, since a much larger clone is one base off. CDR3 protein: CASSPEQGRGTQYF. For the CDR3, the DNA is TGTGCCAGCAGCCCTGAACAGGGAAGGGGTACCCAGTACTTC. The gene calls are TRBV14 and TRBJ2-5; tentatively, D is TRBD1 (6 bases). With 4 bases removed from V and 8 bases from J, the gap between germline ends came to 17 bases. Germline loops: CDR1 SGHDN, CDR2 FVKESK. This CDR3 region has 14 residues. Full variable domain (missing parts from reference TRBV14 and TRBJ2-5): EAGVTQFPSHSVIEKGQTVTLRCDPISGHDNLYWYRRVMGKEIKFLLHFVKESKQDESGMPNNRFLAERTGGTYSTLKVQPAELEDSGVYFCASSPEQGRGTQYFGPGTRLLVL.

Notes on this clonotype: A read error is possible here, since a much larger clone lies one base away. The chain uses TRBV19 and TRBJ2-2; 7 bases agree with TRBD1. Looked up from germline, CDR1 is LNHDA and CDR2 is SQIVND (reference sequence). The V gene end was trimmed by 1 base and the J gene end by 5 bases; junction bases not matched to a gene: 4. The length of the CDR3 is 15 residues. CDR3 region: CASSIVPGGTGELFF. CDR3 coding DNA: TGTGCCAGTAGTATAGTTCCAGGGGGTACCGGGGAGCTGTTTTTT.

The table lists this clonotype with a few counts. The chain combines TRBV5-1 with TRBJ2-6; no firm D call. V lost 0 bases and J 1 base, leaving 5 bases between the germline ends. Germline CDR1 reads SGHRS; CDR2 reads YFSETQ. The CDR3 totals 15 residues. CDR3 nucleotide sequence: TGCGCCAGCAGCTTGGACGTTTCTGGGGCCAACGTCCTGACTTTC. It specifies CASSLDVSGANVLTF. The variable domain in full, with the rest retrieved from reference TRBV5-1 and TRBJ2-6, is KAGVTQTPRYLIKTRGQQVTLSCSPISGHRSVSWYQQTPGQGLQFLFEYFSETQRNKGNFPGRFSGRQFSNSRSEMNVSTLELGDSALYLCASSLDVSGANVLTFGAGSRLTVL.

The chain has TRBV7-9 and TRBJ2-2, with D possibly matching TRBD2 (5 bases). The CDR3 spans 17 residues. Trimming took off 5 bases at V and 3 bases at J, with 19 bases between the two ends. Germline V gives CDR1 SEHNR, CDR2 FQNEAQ (reference sequence). The CDR3 sequence is CASSLIRSGKDTGELFF. CDR3 DNA: TGTGCCAGCAGCCTTATAAGGTCCGGGAAGGACACCGGGGAGCTGTTTTTT.

This clonotype was detected many times. The V call is TRBV20-1, the J call TRBJ2-5; possible D gene TRBD2, 5 bases. The CDR3 is 13 residues long. Trimming shortened V by 6 bases and J by 4 bases, and 15 bases separated the two germline ends. Germline lookup yields CDR1 DFQATT and CDR2 SNEGSKA (reference sequence). The CDR3 reads CSAPPRGTETQYF. The CDR3 bases are TGCAGTGCGCCTCCCCGGGGTACAGAGACCCAGTACTTC.

Concerning this clonotype itself: This may be a read error, as it is one base from a much larger clone. The chain couples TRBV15 to TRBJ2-2; D gene uncertain. Germline V gives CDR1 LNHNV, CDR2 YYDKDF (reference sequence). The CDR3 covers 12 residues. The CDR3 nucleotides are TGTGCCACCAGCAAGAACACCGAGGAGCTGTTTTTT. This sequence encodes CATSKNTEELFF.

This clonotype occurred many times. The chain uses TRBV14 and TRBJ2-3; no reliable D call. CDR3 size: 14 residues. V shed 1 base and J shed 0 bases, with 5 bases lying between them. The germline V gene encodes CDR1 SGHDN and CDR2 FVKESK. The CDR3 sequence is CASSQVVSTDTQYF. The CDR3 DNA follows: TGTGCCAGCAGCCAAGTAGTCAGCACAGATACGCAGTATTTT.

This clonotype was seen ten or more times. This sequence joins TRBV6-5 and TRBJ2-2; 10 bases are shared with TRBD1. Germline V CDR1 and CDR2: MNHEY, SVGAGI. J lost 7 bases, V lost 8 bases, and 10 bases had no gene match. CDR3 length equals 15 residues. The CDR3 loop reads CASLGRTGGLGELFF. The CDR3 DNA is TGTGCCAGCCTAGGCCGGACAGGGGGTCTCGGGGAGCTGTTTTTT.

Only one count was recorded for this clonotype. A single base separates this from a much larger clone, so it may be a read error. The chain has TRBV6-5 and TRBJ2-1, with D unclear. Germline CDR1 and CDR2: MNHEY and SVGAGI. The CDR3 totals 12 residues. Trimming removed 6 bases from V and 12 bases from J, with 15 bases in between. CDR3 sequence: CASSQLGFGQFF. In DNA, the CDR3 is TGTGCCAGCAGCCAGCTAGGCTTTGGGCAGTTCTTC.

Worth noting for this clonotype: The CDR3 end shows no conserved phenylalanine or tryptophan, and so a read error is likely. The V and J genes are TRBV7-2 and TRBJ2-1; 10 bases agree with TRBD2. Germline loops: CDR1 SGHTA, CDR2 FQGNSA. With 8 bases clipped from V and 8 bases from J, the junction kept 9 bases outside the gene matches. The CDR3 spans 14 residues. This CDR3 is CASGPRLAGYEQFS. DNA for the CDR3: TGTGCCAGCGGCCCGCGACTAGCGGGCTATGAGCAGTTCTCC.

About this clonotype: This sequence may be a read error, since a much larger clone differs from it by one base. The gene calls are TRBV2 and TRBJ2-7; 8 bases match TRBD2. Per the germline V gene, CDR1 is SNHLY and CDR2 is FYNNEI. The CDR3 contains 15 residues. The DNA for the CDR3 is TGTGCCAGCAGTGAACTCGGGAGGGGTCTTGGGGAGCGGTACTTC. Translating gives CASSELGRGLGERYF.

The chain uses TRBV2 and TRBJ2-5; D is perhaps TRBD1 or TRBD2 (7 bases each). Gene TRBJ2-1 matches the end of the DNA better, so the J call may be wrong. The CDR3 totals 17 residues. Germline lookup yields CDR1 SNHLY and CDR2 FYNNEI. CDR3 residues: CASSYSMGRGGQETQFF. In DNA, the CDR3 is TGTGCCAGCAGTTACTCGATGGGCAGGGGGGGCCAAGAGACCCAGTTCTTC.

This clonotype was observed many times. V gene TRBV20-1 combines with J gene TRBJ2-3; 9 bases map to TRBD2. Germline CDR1 is DFQATT and CDR2 is SNEGSKA (reference sequence). This CDR3 has 15 amino acids. J was trimmed by 8 bases and V by 2 bases; bases with no gene match: 11. CDR3 DNA sequence: TGCAGTGCTAGAACTCCCGGGGTAGCGGGAGTTACGCAGTATTTT. Translated, it gives CSARTPGVAGVTQYF.

The chain carries TRBV28 and TRBJ2-1; D is possibly TRBD1 (6 bases). CDR1 and CDR2 (germline): MDHEN, SYDVKM. The length of the CDR3 is 18 residues. The V end was cut by 3 bases, the J end by 2 bases, with 20 bases between. CDR3 loop: CASSFSASRAGAYNEQFF. The CDR3 DNA follows: TGTGCCAGCAGTTTTAGTGCCTCCCGGGCAGGGGCCTACAATGAGCAGTTCTTC.

The rearrangement joins TRBV6-1 to TRBJ2-3; D not resolved. Trimming left V 5 bases short and J 5 bases short, with 11 bases between. Germline CDR1 MNHNS, CDR2 SASEGT. This CDR3 is built from 13 residues. The CDR3 protein is CASSIRLVDTQYF. As DNA, the CDR3 is TGTGCCAGCAGTATTCGTCTCGTAGATACGCAGTATTTT.

With regard to this clonotype: A much larger clone lies one base from this, so it may be a read error. This rearrangement joins TRBV19 to TRBJ2-3; maybe TRBD2 (5 bases). V lost 5 bases and J lost 2, with 11 bases in between. The CDR3 has 14 amino acids. Looked up from germline, CDR1 is LNHDA and CDR2 is SQIVND (reference sequence). The CDR3, as DNA: TGTGCCAGTAGTGGGAGTACCCACACAGATACGCAGTATTTT. This translates into CASSGSTHTDTQYF.

This clonotype was counted ten times or more. The gene calls are TRBV12-3 or TRBV12-4 and TRBJ2-7; 8 positions match TRBD1. The junction had 20 bases not matched to a gene; V was cut back by 2 bases and J by 2 bases. This CDR3 is 20 amino acids long. The DNA of the CDR3 is TGTGCCAGCAGTTTATTCTGGCGACAGGGGACCATACACGGTCCCTACGAGCAGTACTTC. This translates into CASSLFWRQGTIHGPYEQYF.